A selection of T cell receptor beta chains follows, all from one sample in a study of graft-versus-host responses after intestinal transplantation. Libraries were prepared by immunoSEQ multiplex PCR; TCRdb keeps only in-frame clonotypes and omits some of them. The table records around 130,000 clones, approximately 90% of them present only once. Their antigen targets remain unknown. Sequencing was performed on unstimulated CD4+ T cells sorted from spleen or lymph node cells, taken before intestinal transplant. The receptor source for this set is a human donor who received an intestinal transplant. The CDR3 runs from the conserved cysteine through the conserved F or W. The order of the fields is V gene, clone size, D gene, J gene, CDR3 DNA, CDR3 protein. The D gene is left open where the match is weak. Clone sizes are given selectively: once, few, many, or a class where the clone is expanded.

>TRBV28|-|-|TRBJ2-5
TGTGCCAGCAGTTTGGGGGGTTGGGAGACCCAGTACTTC
CASSLGGWETQYF
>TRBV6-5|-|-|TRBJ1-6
TGTGCCAGCAGTTACTCGAAGGATTCACCCCTCCACTTT
CASSYSKDSPLHF
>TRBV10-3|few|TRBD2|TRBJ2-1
TGTGCCATCAGTACTAGCGGGGGGGCCTCCTACAATGAGCAGTTCTTC
CAISTSGGASYNEQFF
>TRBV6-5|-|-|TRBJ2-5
TGTGCCAGCGGGACTCCCATAGAGACCCAGTACTTC
CASGTPIETQYF
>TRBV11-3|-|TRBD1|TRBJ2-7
TGTGCCAGCGGGAGGAGACAGGGGGCCGACGAGCAGTACTTC
CASGRRQGADEQYF
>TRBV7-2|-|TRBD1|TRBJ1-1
TGTGCCAGCAGCCTTGACAGGGGGCGGACTGAAGCTTTCTTT
CASSLDRGRTEAFF
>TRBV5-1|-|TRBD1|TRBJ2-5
TGCGCCAGCAGCTTCCGGGACAGGGAAGGGGAGACCCAGTACTTC
CASSFRDREGETQYF
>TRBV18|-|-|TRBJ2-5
TGTGCCAGCTCAGGTGGGGTACAAGAGACCCAGTACTTC
CASSGGVQETQYF
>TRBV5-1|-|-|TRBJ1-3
TGCGCCAGCAGCTCGGACACAAGCTCTGGAAACACCATATATTTT
CASSSDTSSGNTIYF
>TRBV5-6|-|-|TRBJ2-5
TGTGCCAGCAGCTTGGCCGCACAAGAGACCCAGTACTTC
CASSLAAQETQYF
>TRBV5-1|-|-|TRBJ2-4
TGCGACGGGGGGCTAGCCAAAAACATTCAGTACTTC
CDGGLAKNIQYF
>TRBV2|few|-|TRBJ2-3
TGTGCCAGCAGTCAGACTAGAAGGGGGAGCACAGATACGCAGTATTTT
CASSQTRRGSTDTQYF
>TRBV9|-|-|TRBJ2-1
TGTGCCAGCAGCGCGCGTCTCGGAGGAGGATACAATGAGCAGTTCTTC
CASSARLGGGYNEQFF
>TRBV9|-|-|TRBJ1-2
TGTGCCAGCAGCGTACGCGGGGGCTCTAACTATGGCTACACCTTC
CASSVRGGSNYGYTF
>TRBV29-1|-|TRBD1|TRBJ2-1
TGCAGCGTGAAACAAACGGGACAGGGTCGGTATGAGCAGTTCTTC
CSVKQTGQGRYEQFF
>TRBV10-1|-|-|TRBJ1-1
TGCGCCAGCAGTGAGGATCAGCTCACTGAAGCTTTCTTT
CASSEDQLTEAFF
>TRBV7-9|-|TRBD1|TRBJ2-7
TGTGCCAGCAGCCGGACAGGGTACGAGCAGTACTTC
CASSRTGYEQYF
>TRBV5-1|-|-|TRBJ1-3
TGCGCCAGCAGCTTGGGACAGACGAGGGGAAACACCATATATTTT
CASSLGQTRGNTIYF
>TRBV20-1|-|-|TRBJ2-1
TGCAGTGCTAGTGCTCAAGAGCAGTTCTTC
CSASAQEQFF
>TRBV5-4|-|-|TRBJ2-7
TGTGCCAGCAGCCTGGTCGGACAAGGCCCCTACGAGCAGTACTTC
CASSLVGQGPYEQYF
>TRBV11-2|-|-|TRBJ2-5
TGTGCCAGCAGCTTAAATAGGAATCAAGAGACCCAGTACTTC
CASSLNRNQETQYF
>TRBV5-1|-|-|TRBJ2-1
TGCGCCAGCAGCCCTGACAGGTTACCCTCCTACAATGAGCAGTTCTTC
CASSPDRLPSYNEQFF
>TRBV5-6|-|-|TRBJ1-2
TGTGCCAGCAGCATCTGGGGTCCGTATGGCTACACCTTC
CASSIWGPYGYTF
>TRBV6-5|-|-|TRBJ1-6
TGTGCCAGCAGACACACCGGGACATACTATTCACCCCTCCACTTT
CASRHTGTYYSPLHF
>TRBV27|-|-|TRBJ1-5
TGTGCCAGCAGTGTGGGGGGACTGGGGGCCAATCAGCCCCAGCATTTT
CASSVGGLGANQPQHF
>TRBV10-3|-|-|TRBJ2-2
TGTGCCATCAGTGAGCCCCCGAGCGGGGAGCTGTTTTTT
CAISEPPSGELFF
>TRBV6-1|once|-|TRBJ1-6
TGTGCCAGCCTCCTTGGGGGTTCGGATTCACCCCTCCACTTT
CASLLGGSDSPLHF
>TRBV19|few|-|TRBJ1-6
TGTGCCAGTAGTATGAGACAGAGCTCCTATAATTCACCCCTCCACTTT
CASSMRQSSYNSPLHF
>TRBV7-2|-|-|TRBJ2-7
TGTGCCAGCAGCTTAGGGGGGGGCAGCTTCTCCTACGAGCAGTACTTC
CASSLGGGSFSYEQYF
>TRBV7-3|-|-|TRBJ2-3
TGTGCCAGCAGCAAAGGCGTAAGCACAGATACGCAGTATTTT
CASSKGVSTDTQYF
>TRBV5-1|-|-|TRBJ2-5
TGCGCCAGCAAAAGAGACCCAATGGGGGAGACCCAGTACTTC
CASKRDPMGETQYF
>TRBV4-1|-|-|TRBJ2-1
TGCGCCAGCAGCCAAGTTCGAGATAGGTATGAGCAGTTCTTC
CASSQVRDRYEQFF
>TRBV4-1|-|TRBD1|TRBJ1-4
TGCGCCAGCAGCCCTCTGACAGGGGGAGCAGCTAATGAAAAACTGTTTTTT
CASSPLTGGAANEKLFF
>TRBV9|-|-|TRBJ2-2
TGTGCCAGCAGCCTCGGGGGCCGGAACACCGGGGAGCTGTTTTTT
CASSLGGRNTGELFF
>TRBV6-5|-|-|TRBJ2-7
TGTGCCAGCAGTTACGAAGTCCGGAGCGACGAGCAGTACTTC
CASSYEVRSDEQYF